This TCR beta chain stems from a study of cytomegalovirus exposure and HLA in healthy donors. Study findings and constraints: Available immune exposure information was restricted to CMV serostatus only.

60 Vbeta and 13 Jbeta primers were used in PCR. TCRdb's table, derived via immunoSEQ multiplex PCR, lists solely in-frame clones and lacks some. The table lists approximately 170,000 clones, 75% to 85% of them singletons, with 0.75% to 0.8% in the top ten. The CDR3 is made up of 12 amino acids. Germline trimming cut 10 bases from V and 8 bases from J; bases unmatched to any gene: 6. Per germline, CDR1 MDHEN and CDR2 SYDVKM. The count of this clone is one. Its target is not known. The sequence came from a female donor in good health and CMV-seronegative. The V call is TRBV28, the J call TRBJ2-7; TRBD1 agrees at 12 bases. The sequenced sample was PBMCs. The CDR3 region is CATGTGGDKQYF. CDR3 DNA sequence: TGTGCCACCGGGACAGGGGGCGACAAGCAGTACTTC.